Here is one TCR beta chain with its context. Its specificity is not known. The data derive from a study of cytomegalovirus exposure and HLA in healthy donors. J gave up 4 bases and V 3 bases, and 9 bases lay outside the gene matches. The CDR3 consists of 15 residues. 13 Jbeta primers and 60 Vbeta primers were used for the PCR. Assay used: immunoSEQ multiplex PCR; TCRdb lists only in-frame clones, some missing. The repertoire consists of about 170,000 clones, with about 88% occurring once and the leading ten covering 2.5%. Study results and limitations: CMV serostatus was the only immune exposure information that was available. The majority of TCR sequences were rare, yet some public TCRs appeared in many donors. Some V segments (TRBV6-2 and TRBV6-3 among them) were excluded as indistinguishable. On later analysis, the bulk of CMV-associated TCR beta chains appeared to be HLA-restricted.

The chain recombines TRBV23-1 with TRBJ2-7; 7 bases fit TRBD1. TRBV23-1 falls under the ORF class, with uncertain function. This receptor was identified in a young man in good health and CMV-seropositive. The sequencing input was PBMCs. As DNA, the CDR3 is TGCGCCAGCAGTCACCTGGGGACAGACGATTACGAGCAGTACTTC. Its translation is CASSHLGTDDYEQYF.